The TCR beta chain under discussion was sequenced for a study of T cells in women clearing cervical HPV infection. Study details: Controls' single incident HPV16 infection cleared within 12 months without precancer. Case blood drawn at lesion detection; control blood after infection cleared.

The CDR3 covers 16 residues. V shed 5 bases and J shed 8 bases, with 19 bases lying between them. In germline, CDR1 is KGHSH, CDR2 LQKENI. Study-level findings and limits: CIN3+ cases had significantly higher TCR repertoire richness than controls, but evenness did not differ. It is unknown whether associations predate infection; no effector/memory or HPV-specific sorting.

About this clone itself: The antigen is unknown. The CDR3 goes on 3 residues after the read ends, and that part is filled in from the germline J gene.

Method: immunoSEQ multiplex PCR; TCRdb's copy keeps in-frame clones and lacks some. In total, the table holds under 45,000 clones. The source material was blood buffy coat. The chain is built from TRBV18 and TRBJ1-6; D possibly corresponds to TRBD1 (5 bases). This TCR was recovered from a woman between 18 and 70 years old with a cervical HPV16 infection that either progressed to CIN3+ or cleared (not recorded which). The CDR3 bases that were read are TGTGCCAGCTCAATAACGGGGGATCCTGAGGATTCACCC. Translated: CASSITGDPEDSP. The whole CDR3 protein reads CASSITGDPEDSPLHF.